The next 29 T cell receptor beta chains were all read from a single sample in a study of shared clonotypes between healthy human individuals. Measured with immunoSEQ multiplex PCR; TCRdb has only the in-frame clones, and not every one. The data hold around 440,000 clones, with roughly three quarters observed a single time. Sample: PBMCs. All receptors derive from a woman aged 40 to 50 in good health. Some clones in this sample may be carry-over from other donors' samples.

Regarding this clone: A far larger clone is only one base removed, so a read error is likely. The chain has TRBV7-3 and TRBJ2-7, with TRBD1 matching 8 bases. The CDR3 has 14 amino acids. After removal of 5 bases from V and 4 bases from J, the junction contained 7 bases not matched to a gene. In germline, CDR1 is SGHTA, CDR2 FQGTGA. CDR3 protein: CASSETGDDYEQYF. CDR3 in DNA: TGTGCCAGCAGCGAGACAGGGGATGATTACGAGCAGTACTTC.

The J gene is TRBJ2-1, the V gene TRBV7-9; 12 bases map to TRBD2. This CDR3 spans 17 amino acids. With V trimmed by 1 base and J by 9 bases, 10 bases remained unmatched. Germline assignment: CDR1 SEHNR and CDR2 FQNEAQ (reference sequence). CDR3 residues: CASSLGLAGGPIREQFF. The CDR3, as DNA: TGTGCCAGCAGCTTAGGTCTAGCGGGAGGGCCGATCCGTGAGCAGTTCTTC.

The chain is built from TRBV7-2 and TRBJ2-7; 11 positions agree with TRBD2. The trim removed 5 bases at V and 2 bases at J, leaving 5 bases unmatched. The CDR3 sequence is 15 residues long. Germline-derived CDR1 and CDR2 are SGHTA and FQGNSA. CDR3 sequence: CASSTRLAGPYEQYF. In DNA form, the CDR3 reads TGTGCCAGCAGCACTCGACTAGCGGGACCCTACGAGCAGTACTTC. The variable domain in full, with the rest retrieved from reference TRBV7-2 and TRBJ2-7, is GAGVSQSPSNKVTEKGKDVELRCDPISGHTALYWYRQSLGQGLEFLIYFQGNSAPDKSGLPSDRFSAERTGGSVSTLTIQRTQQEDSAVYLCASSTRLAGPYEQYFGPGTRLTVT.

This clone showed up just a few times. This chain uses TRBV2 with TRBJ1-2, with D unresolved. CDR1 SNHLY and CDR2 FYNNEI come from the germline V gene. With 3 bases removed from V and 2 bases from J, the gap between germline ends came to 7 bases. This CDR3 has 13 amino acids. The chain's CDR3 is CASSDSTNYGYTF. CDR3 sequence (DNA): TGTGCCAGCAGTGACAGTACGAACTATGGCTACACCTTC.

The chain is built from TRBV5-4 and TRBJ2-7; the D call may be TRBD1 or TRBD2 (5 bases each). The CDR3 runs to 13 residues. Per germline, CDR1 SGHNT and CDR2 YYREEE (reference sequence). V was trimmed by 4 bases and J by 3 bases, leaving 11 bases between them. The CDR3 sequence is CASSQGPGYEQYF. The CDR3 region has the DNA TGTGCCAGCAGCCAGGGACCCGGCTACGAGCAGTACTTC. Full variable domain (remainder filled in from reference TRBV5-4 and TRBJ2-7): ETGVTQSPTHLIKTRGQQVTLRCSSQSGHNTVSWYQQALGQGPQFIFQYYREEENGRGNFPPRFSGLQFPNYSSELNVNALELDDSALYLCASSQGPGYEQYFGPGTRLTVT.

The V gene is TRBV6-4, the J gene TRBJ2-3; weak D call: TRBD2 (5 bases). V was cut by 6 bases and J by 3 bases, with 16 bases left in between. The CDR3 extends over 15 amino acids. Germline V gene data show CDR1 as MRHNA and CDR2 as SNTAGT. CDR3 sequence: CASSLEGGGTDTQYF. The CDR3 DNA is TGTGCCAGCAGCCTCGAAGGAGGTGGAACAGATACGCAGTATTTT.

The chain combines TRBV18 with TRBJ2-5; TRBD1 agrees at 7 bases. The CDR3 runs to 14 residues. V gave up 3 bases and J gave up 0 bases; unmatched junction bases: 1. CDR1 KGHSH and CDR2 LQKENI come from the germline V gene. The CDR3 region has the DNA TGTGCCAGCTCACCGAGGGGGCACCAAGAGACCCAGTACTTC. Amino acids: CASSPRGHQETQYF.

The chain links TRBV9 to TRBJ1-2; 7 positions agree with TRBD1. Germline CDR1 is SGDLS and CDR2 is YYNGEE. The CDR3 is 14 residues long. V lost 4 bases, J lost 2 bases, and 5 bases stayed unmatched. Written as DNA, the CDR3 is TGTGCCAGCAGCATAAGACAGGGCAACTATGGCTACACCTTC. It yields the protein CASSIRQGNYGYTF.

The chain couples TRBV7-2 to TRBJ2-1; TRBD2 might be the D (5 bases). The CDR3 extends over 14 amino acids. Looked up from germline, CDR1 is SGHTA and CDR2 is FQGNSA. V shed 5 bases and J shed 6 bases, with 14 bases lying between them. The CDR3 DNA reads TGTGCCAGCAGCGTCACCGGGATCAGCAATGAGCAGTTCTTC. Translation gives CASSVTGISNEQFF. The full variable domain, in which reference TRBV7-2 and TRBJ2-1 provide the parts outside the CDR3, is GAGVSQSPSNKVTEKGKDVELRCDPISGHTALYWYRQSLGQGLEFLIYFQGNSAPDKSGLPSDRFSAERTGGSVSTLTIQRTQQEDSAVYLCASSVTGISNEQFFGPGTRLTVL.

The chain uses TRBV4-1 and TRBJ2-1; 7 bases agree with TRBD1. The CDR3 extends over 15 amino acids. V lost 3 bases to trimming and J lost 3 bases; unmatched junction nucleotides: 5. Germline V gives CDR1 MGHRA, CDR2 YSYEKL. The CDR3 bases are TGCGCCAGCAGCCACCCCGGGACAGTCTACAATGAGCAGTTCTTC. Protein product: CASSHPGTVYNEQFF.

Of note for this clone: This may arise from a read error, as a much more abundant clone is one base away. The identical CDR3 is also encoded by other nucleotide sequences in the sample. This sequence joins TRBV4-1 and TRBJ1-2, with TRBD1 matching 7 bases. The germline V gene encodes CDR1 MGHRA and CDR2 YSYEKL. The CDR3 loop spans 14 amino acids. Trimming cost V 3 bases and J 6 bases; bases outside gene matches: 7. The CDR3 region has the DNA TGCGCCAGCAGCCAGAACAGGGGAGCGGATGGCTACACCTTC. Protein sequence: CASSQNRGADGYTF.

This sequence joins TRBV5-1 and TRBJ2-3; D gene ambiguous. The V gene lost 0 bases and the J gene lost 6 bases, with 8 bases spanning the gap. This CDR3 has 13 residues. Germline V gives CDR1 SGHRS, CDR2 YFSETQ. The CDR3 DNA follows: TGCGCCAGCAGCTTGGCGACGGAGGATACGCAGTATTTT. Protein: CASSLATEDTQYF. The variable domain in full, with the rest retrieved from reference TRBV5-1 and TRBJ2-3, is KAGVTQTPRYLIKTRGQQVTLSCSPISGHRSVSWYQQTPGQGLQFLFEYFSETQRNKGNFPGRFSGRQFSNSRSEMNVSTLELGDSALYLCASSLATEDTQYFGPGTRLTVL.

The rearrangement joins TRBV11-1 to TRBJ1-2, with 9 positions matching TRBD1. With V trimmed by 2 bases and J by 6 bases, 10 bases remained unmatched. The CDR3 contains 16 residues. Germline CDR1 is SGHAT and CDR2 is FQDESV (reference sequence). CDR3 in amino acids: CASSLQPTGGADGYTF. CDR3 sequence (DNA): TGTGCCAGCAGCTTACAGCCTACAGGGGGCGCGGATGGCTACACCTTC. Using reference TRBV11-1 and TRBJ1-2 for the parts outside the CDR3, the full variable domain is EAEVAQSPRYKITEKSQAVAFWCDPISGHATLYWYRQILGQGPELLVQFQDESVVDDSQLPKDRFSAERLKGVDSTLKIQPAELGDSAMYLCASSLQPTGGADGYTFGSGTRLTVV.

The genes are TRBV9 and TRBJ1-2; the D gene is possibly TRBD1 (5 bases). CDR3 length equals 13 residues. Looked up from germline, CDR1 is SGDLS and CDR2 is YYNGEE. The ends were cut back, 0 bases at V and 6 bases at J, with 9 bases in the middle. The CDR3 here is CASSVDQGDGYTF. CDR3 nucleotide sequence: TGTGCCAGCAGCGTAGATCAGGGTGATGGCTACACCTTC.

This clone was picked up many times. This sample also contains other DNA sequences that code for the same CDR3. The rearrangement links TRBV29-1 to TRBJ2-7, with a weak D call TRBD1 (5 bases). The V gene lost 4 bases and the J gene lost 1 base, with 11 bases spanning the gap. Germline CDR1 and CDR2: SQVTM and ANQGSEA. This CDR3 is 13 amino acids long. This CDR3 reads CSVVRVGSYEQYF. In nucleotides, the CDR3 is TGCAGCGTTGTCAGGGTCGGTTCCTACGAGCAGTACTTC.

This sequence joins TRBV5-6 and TRBJ1-1; D gene unclear. Per germline, CDR1 SGHDT and CDR2 YYEEEE. Trimming cost V 1 base and J 3 bases, with 19 bases left between them. The CDR3 extends over 17 amino acids. DNA of the CDR3: TGTGCCAGCAGCTTGTATAAGGGCCCCTTAGTGTACACTGAAGCTTTCTTT. Protein sequence: CASSLYKGPLVYTEAFF.

The V and J genes are TRBV5-4 and TRBJ1-1, with D unclear. The CDR3 totals 12 residues. Trimming stripped 0 bases from V and 4 bases from J, with 4 bases between. Germline V lookup: CDR1 SGHNT, CDR2 YYREEE (reference sequence). The CDR3 nucleotides read TGTGCCAGCAGCTTGGGGCCCACTGAAGCTTTCTTT. Its protein product is CASSLGPTEAFF.

Of note for this clone: This likely reflects a read error, since a far larger clone is one base away. The identical CDR3 is also encoded by other nucleotide sequences in the sample. The V and J genes are TRBV28 and TRBJ2-7, with 13 bases identical to TRBD2. The CDR3 extends over 15 amino acids. CDR1 is MDHEN, CDR2 SYDVKM, per germline. CDR3 DNA: TGCGCCAGCAGATACACTAGCGGGAGGGCCCTCGAGCAGTACTTC. Translating it yields CASRYTSGRALEQYF.

CDR3 region: CASSQLPGGLADTQYF. CDR3 coding DNA: TGTGCCAGCAGCCAATTGCCGGGAGGGCTTGCAGATACGCAGTATTTT. This chain joins TRBV7-9 and TRBJ2-3; 8 nucleotides agree with TRBD2. CDR3 length: 16 amino acids. V shed 5 bases, J shed 4 bases, and the junction held 11 bases outside the gene matches. The germline V gene encodes CDR1 SEHNR and CDR2 FQNEAQ (reference sequence).

This clone was observed a single time. The chain recombines TRBV19 with TRBJ2-7, with TRBD1 matching over 9 bases. V dropped 5 bases and J dropped 0; count of bases not matched to a gene: 5. Looked up from germline, CDR1 is LNHDA and CDR2 is SQIVND (reference sequence). The CDR3 has 15 residues. CDR3 nucleotides: TGTGCCAGTAGTCCCGGACAGGGGATCTCCTACGAGCAGTACTTC. Translation: CASSPGQGISYEQYF.

CDR3 region: CASSLSDRGDYTF. In nucleotides, the CDR3 is TGTGCCAGCAGTTTATCGGACAGGGGAGACTACACCTTC. V is TRBV27 and J is TRBJ1-2, with 9 nucleotides matching TRBD1. Trimming removed 0 bases from V and 10 bases from J; junction bases left unmatched: 3. Germline CDR1 reads MNHEY; CDR2 reads SMNVEV (reference sequence). This CDR3 has 13 amino acids.

V usage is TRBV4-3 and J usage is TRBJ1-4; D might be TRBD1 (6 bases). The CDR3 is 14 residues long. Trimming removed 4 bases at V and 10 bases at J, with 16 bases between. Germline V lookup: CDR1 LGHNA, CDR2 YSLEER. The DNA for the CDR3 is TGCGCCAGCAGCCCCACCGGGGAGGGGGGAAAACTGTTTTTT. It yields the protein CASSPTGEGGKLFF.

Comment on this clone: This may arise from a read error, as a much more abundant clone is one base away. The chain joins TRBV30 to TRBJ1-1, with D possibly being TRBD1 (5 bases). This CDR3 contains 16 residues. The V gene's germline CDR1 is GTSNPN and CDR2 SVGIG (reference sequence). With 0 bases removed from V and 3 bases from J, the gap between germline ends came to 17 bases. For the CDR3, the DNA is TGTGCCTGGAGTGTACCGTCCCCTTCGGGGGACACTGAAGCTTTCTTT. It yields the protein CAWSVPSPSGDTEAFF.

Details on this clone: A single base is all that separates this from a far larger clone, so a read error is likely. The genes are TRBV5-1 and TRBJ1-1; perhaps TRBD1 as D (5 bases). Germline V gives CDR1 SGHRS, CDR2 YFSETQ. CDR3 size: 13 residues. CDR3 in DNA: TGCACCAGCAGCTTAAGGGGTGGCACTGAAGCTTTCTTT. It specifies CTSSLRGGTEAFF. The full variable domain, its missing parts supplied by reference TRBV5-1 and TRBJ1-1, is KAGVTQTPRYLIKTRGQQVTLSCSPISGHRSVSWYQQTPGQGLQFLFEYFSETQRNKGNFPGRFSGRQFSNSRSEMNVSTLELGDSALYLCTSSLRGGTEAFFGQGTRLTVV.

The chain couples TRBV4-2 to TRBJ2-5; TRBD2 agrees at 10 bases. Germline CDR1 and CDR2: LGHNA and YNFKEQ. The CDR3 has 16 amino acids. V shed 4 bases and J 2 bases; nucleotides not matched to a gene: 7. The CDR3: CASSLHLAGDQETQYF. The CDR3 DNA reads as TGTGCCAGCAGCCTACACCTAGCGGGAGATCAAGAGACCCAGTACTTC.

The chain links TRBV7-6 to TRBJ2-7; a weak D match, TRBD1 (5 bases). Trimming pared 1 base from V and 7 bases from J, leaving 8 bases between. The CDR3 consists of 12 residues. Germline CDR1 and CDR2: SGHVS and FNYEAQ. DNA for the CDR3: TGTGCCAGCAGCTTAGGGGGCAGTGAGCAGTACTTC. This codes for CASSLGGSEQYF. The entire variable domain, with the rest obtained from reference TRBV7-6 and TRBJ2-7, is as follows: GAGVSQSPRYKVTKRGQDVALRCDPISGHVSLYWYRQALGQGPEFLTYFNYEAQQDKSGLPNDRFSAERPEGSISTLTIQRTEQRDSAMYRCASSLGGSEQYFGPGTRLTVT.

The CDR3, as DNA: TGTGCCAGCTCGGAGGTTAGCGGGAGGGCCGGTGAGCAGTACTTC. Translating it yields CASSEVSGRAGEQYF. The chain carries TRBV18 and TRBJ2-7; 11 bases line up with TRBD2. Germline CDR1 reads KGHSH; CDR2 reads LQKENI. The CDR3 has 15 residues. Trimming cost V 6 bases and J 7 bases; bases outside gene matches: 11.

The V and J genes are TRBV27 and TRBJ2-2, with 8 bases matching TRBD2. Germline assignment: CDR1 MNHEY and CDR2 SMNVEV (reference sequence). The CDR3 loop spans 14 amino acids. The V gene end was trimmed by 4 bases and the J gene end by 6 bases; junction bases not matched to a gene: 4. The CDR3 here is CASSSRGGSGELFF. In nucleotides, the CDR3 is TGTGCCAGCAGTTCCCGGGGGGGGTCCGGGGAGCTGTTTTTT.

In its sample, this clone was seen many times. The chain joins TRBV27 to TRBJ2-5, with 7 positions matching TRBD1. The J call may not be correct, given that the DNA end is closer to TRBJ2-7. Germline CDR1 is MNHEY and CDR2 is SMNVEV (reference sequence). The CDR3 sequence is 15 residues long. The CDR3 DNA follows: TGTGCCAGCAGTCCCGGGACAGCCTTCTCCTACGAGCAGTACTTC. The encoded protein is CASSPGTAFSYEQYF.